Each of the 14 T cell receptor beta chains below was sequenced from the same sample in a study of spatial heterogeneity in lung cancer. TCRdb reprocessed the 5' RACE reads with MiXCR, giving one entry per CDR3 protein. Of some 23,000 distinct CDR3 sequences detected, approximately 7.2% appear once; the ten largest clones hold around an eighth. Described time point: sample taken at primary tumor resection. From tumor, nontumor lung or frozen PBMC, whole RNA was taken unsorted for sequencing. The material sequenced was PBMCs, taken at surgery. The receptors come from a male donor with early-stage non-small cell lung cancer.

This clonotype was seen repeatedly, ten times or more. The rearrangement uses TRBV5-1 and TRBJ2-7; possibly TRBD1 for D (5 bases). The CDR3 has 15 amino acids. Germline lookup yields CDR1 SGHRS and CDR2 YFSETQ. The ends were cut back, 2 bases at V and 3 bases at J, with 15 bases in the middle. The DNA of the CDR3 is TGCGCCAGCAGCTTAGGGGCTACTAATAACTACGAGCAGTACTTC. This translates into CASSLGATNNYEQYF.

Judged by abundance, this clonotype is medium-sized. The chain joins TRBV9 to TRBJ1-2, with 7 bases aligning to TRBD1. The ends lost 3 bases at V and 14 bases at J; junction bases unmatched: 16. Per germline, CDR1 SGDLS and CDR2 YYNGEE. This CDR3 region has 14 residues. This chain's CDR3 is CASSGGNRGLWRTF. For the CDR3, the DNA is TGTGCCAGCAGCGGAGGCAACAGGGGACTATGGAGGACCTTC.

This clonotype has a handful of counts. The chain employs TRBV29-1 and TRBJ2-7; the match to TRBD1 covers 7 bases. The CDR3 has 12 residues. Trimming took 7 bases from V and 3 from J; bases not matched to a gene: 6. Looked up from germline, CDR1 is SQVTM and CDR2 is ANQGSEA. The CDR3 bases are TGCAGCGCCGGGACAGAGTTCTACGAGCAGTACTTC. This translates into CSAGTEFYEQYF.

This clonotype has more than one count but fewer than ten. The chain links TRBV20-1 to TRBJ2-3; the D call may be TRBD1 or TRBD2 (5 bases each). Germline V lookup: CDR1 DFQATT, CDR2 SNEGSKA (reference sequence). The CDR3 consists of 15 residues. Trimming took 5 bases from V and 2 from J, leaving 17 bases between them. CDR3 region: CSAPERQRFTDTQYF. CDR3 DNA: TGCAGTGCTCCCGAGCGACAGCGGTTCACAGATACGCAGTATTTT.

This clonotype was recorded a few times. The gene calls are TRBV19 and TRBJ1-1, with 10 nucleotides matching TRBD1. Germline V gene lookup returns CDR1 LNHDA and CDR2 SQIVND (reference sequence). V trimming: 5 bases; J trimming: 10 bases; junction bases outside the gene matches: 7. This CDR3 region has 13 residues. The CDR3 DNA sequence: TGTGCCAGTAGTCGACAGGGGGCGCGGATAGCTTTCTTT. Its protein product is CASSRQGARIAFF.

Here the CDR3 reads CSVELGPNSYEQYF. In DNA, the CDR3 is TGCAGCGTTGAACTGGGACCGAACTCCTACGAGCAGTACTTC. V is TRBV29-1 and J is TRBJ2-7, with D perhaps TRBD1 or TRBD2 (5 bases each). V lost 2 bases to trimming and J lost 0 bases, with 11 bases between them. Germline V gives CDR1 SQVTM, CDR2 ANQGSEA. The CDR3 runs to 14 residues.

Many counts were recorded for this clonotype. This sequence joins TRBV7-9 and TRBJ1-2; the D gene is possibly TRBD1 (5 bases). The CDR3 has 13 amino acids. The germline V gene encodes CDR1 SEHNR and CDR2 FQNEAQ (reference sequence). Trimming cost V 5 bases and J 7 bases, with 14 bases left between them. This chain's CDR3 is CASSRDGGGGYTF. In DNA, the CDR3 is TGTGCCAGCAGCCGGGACGGTGGAGGTGGCTACACCTTC.

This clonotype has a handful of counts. CDR3 coding DNA: TGTGCCAGCAGTTATAATGGGGGACAGGGAACCTCCTACGAGCAGTACTTC. Translating it yields CASSYNGGQGTSYEQYF. The chain has TRBV6-5 and TRBJ2-7, with 9 bases lining up with TRBD1. The germline V gene encodes CDR1 MNHEY and CDR2 SVGAGI. The V segment lost 3 bases and the J segment 0 bases; nucleotides outside the gene matches: 9. This CDR3 spans 17 amino acids.

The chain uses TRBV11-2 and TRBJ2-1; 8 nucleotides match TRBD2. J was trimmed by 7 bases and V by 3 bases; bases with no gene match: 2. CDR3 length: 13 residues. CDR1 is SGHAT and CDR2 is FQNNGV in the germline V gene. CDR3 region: CASSLASGNEQFF. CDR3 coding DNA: TGTGCCAGCAGCTTGGCTAGCGGGAATGAGCAGTTCTTC.

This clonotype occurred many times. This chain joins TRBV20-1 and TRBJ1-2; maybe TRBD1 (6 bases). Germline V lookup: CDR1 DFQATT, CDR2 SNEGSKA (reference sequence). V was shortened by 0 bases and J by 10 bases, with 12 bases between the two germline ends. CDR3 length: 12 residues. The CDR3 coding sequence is TGCAGTGCTAGAGATGCAGGGGCGCCCTACACCTTC. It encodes CSARDAGAPYTF.

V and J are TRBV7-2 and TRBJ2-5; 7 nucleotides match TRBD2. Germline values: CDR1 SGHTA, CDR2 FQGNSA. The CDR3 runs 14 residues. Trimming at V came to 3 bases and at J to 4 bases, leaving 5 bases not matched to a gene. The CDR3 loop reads CASSFGGSPETQYF. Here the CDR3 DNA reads TGTGCCAGCAGCTTCGGCGGGAGCCCAGAGACCCAGTACTTC.

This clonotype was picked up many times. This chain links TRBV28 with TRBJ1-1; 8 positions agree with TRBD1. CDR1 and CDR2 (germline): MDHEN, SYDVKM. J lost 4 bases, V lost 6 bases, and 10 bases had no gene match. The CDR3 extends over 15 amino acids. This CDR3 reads CASSLGQGFRTEAFF. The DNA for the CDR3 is TGTGCCAGCAGCTTAGGACAGGGCTTTCGCACTGAAGCTTTCTTT.

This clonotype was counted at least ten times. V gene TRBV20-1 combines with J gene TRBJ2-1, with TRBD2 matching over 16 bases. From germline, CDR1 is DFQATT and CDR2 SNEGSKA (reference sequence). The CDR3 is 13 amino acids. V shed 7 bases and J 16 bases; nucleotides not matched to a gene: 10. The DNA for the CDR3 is TGCAGTGTTTCCGGGACTAGCGGGGGGGCCTCCTTCTTC. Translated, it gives CSVSGTSGGASFF.

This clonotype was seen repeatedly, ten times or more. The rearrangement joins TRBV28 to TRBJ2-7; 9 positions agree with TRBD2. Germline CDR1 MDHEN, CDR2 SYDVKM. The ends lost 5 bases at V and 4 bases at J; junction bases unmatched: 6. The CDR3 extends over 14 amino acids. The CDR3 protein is CASSDSGGQYEQYV. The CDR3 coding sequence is TGTGCCAGCAGTGATAGCGGGGGCCAGTACGAGCAGTACGTC.